The 21 T cell receptor beta chains below come from one sample, sequenced in a study of blood T cells in healthy people across ages. The second PCR ran about 7 to 12 cycles with a sample-barcoded 5' primer and J-beta primers. TCRdb fed the 5' RACE reads into MiXCR, producing one record per CDR3 protein. The sample has over 600,000 distinct CDR3 sequences; approximately 53% are singletons. Sequenced material: blood. The receptors stem from a middle-aged man in good health.

This clonotype has only a few counts. V gene TRBV4-3 combines with J gene TRBJ2-7; 12 bases agree with TRBD2. The CDR3 totals 18 residues. Germline values: CDR1 LGHNA, CDR2 YSLEER. Losses at the gene ends were 1 base for V and 2 bases for J; bases not matched to a gene: 9. CDR3 protein: CASSQGLLAGGRTYEQYF. The DNA for the CDR3 is TGCGCCAGCAGCCAAGGCCTACTAGCGGGAGGACGGACCTACGAGCAGTACTTC.

This chain joins TRBV27 and TRBJ2-7; 13 nucleotides match TRBD2. The CDR3 covers 16 residues. V shed 3 bases, J shed 4 bases, and the junction held 6 bases outside the gene matches. The germline V gene has CDR1 MNHEY and CDR2 SMNVEV (reference sequence). The chain's CDR3 is CASSFLLAGGPYEQYF. As DNA, the CDR3 is TGTGCCAGCAGTTTCCTACTAGCGGGAGGGCCTTACGAGCAGTACTTC.

The rearrangement links TRBV20-1 to TRBJ1-4; no clear D. The germline gives CDR1 DFQATT, CDR2 SNEGSKA (reference sequence). This CDR3 contains 16 residues. V gave up 1 base and J gave up 0 bases, with 12 bases separating them. The CDR3 DNA reads TGCAGTGCTAGAGGTTTCGGCCCCACAACTAATGAAAAACTGTTTTTT. Translating it yields CSARGFGPTTNEKLFF.

The count of this clonotype is one. The gene calls are TRBV28 and TRBJ2-1; D gene uncertain. V was cut by 5 bases and J by 9 bases, with 11 bases left in between. Germline V lookup: CDR1 MDHEN, CDR2 SYDVKM. CDR3 length: 12 residues. The CDR3 DNA sequence: TGTGCCAGCAGTCCGGGCATGGCTGAGCAGTTCTTC. Protein: CASSPGMAEQFF.

The V call is TRBV2, the J call TRBJ1-1; unclear D gene. The CDR3 sequence is 13 residues long. In germline, CDR1 is SNHLY, CDR2 FYNNEI. The V end lost 7 bases, the J end lost 3 bases, and 12 bases lay between the germline ends. The chain's CDR3 is CASKIGSHTEAFF. The CDR3 DNA sequence: TGTGCCAGCAAGATAGGGAGCCACACTGAAGCTTTCTTT.

The chain carries TRBV6-2 or TRBV6-3 and TRBJ1-5; no firm D call. Trimming shortened V by 6 bases and J by 4 bases, and 19 bases separated the two germline ends. The V gene's germline CDR1 is MNHEY and CDR2 SVGEGT. This CDR3 contains 16 residues. The CDR3 nucleotides read TGTGCCAGCAGCTCCCTGACTGTTGAAGTGAATCAGCCCCAGCATTTT. This codes for CASSSLTVEVNQPQHF.

CDR3 protein: CASSLISSGTQYF. The CDR3 DNA reads TGTGCCAGCAGTTTAATCAGTAGCGGGACCCAGTACTTC. The rearrangement links TRBV12-3 or TRBV12-4 to TRBJ2-5; a possible D gene is TRBD2 (6 bases). The CDR3 loop spans 13 amino acids. V was trimmed by 2 bases and J by 7 bases, leaving 11 bases between them.

V usage is TRBV7-3 and J usage is TRBJ1-3; no firm D call. Trimming took 5 bases from V and 8 from J, leaving 22 bases between them. CDR3 length: 16 residues. Germline CDR1 and CDR2: SGHTA and FQGTGA. The CDR3 DNA is TGTGCCAGCAGCCTAAACGGCGGCAGTCTCGGGGACACCATATATTTT. Residues: CASSLNGGSLGDTIYF.

The rearrangement uses TRBV11-1 and TRBJ2-5, with D tentatively TRBD1 (5 bases). With 4 bases removed from V and 11 bases from J, the gap between germline ends came to 20 bases. This CDR3 comprises 14 residues. Per the germline V gene, CDR1 is SGHAT and CDR2 is FQDESV (reference sequence). CDR3 residues: CASSSGFYYNEQYF. In nucleotides, the CDR3 is TGTGCCAGCAGCTCAGGGTTTTACTACAATGAGCAGTACTTC.

The chain joins TRBV25-1 to TRBJ2-7; the D call may be TRBD1 or TRBD2 (6 bases each). Germline lookup yields CDR1 MGHDK and CDR2 SYGVNS. V was cut by 3 bases and J by 5 bases, with 14 bases left in between. This CDR3 has 14 residues. The CDR3 region is CASSDGGGWNEQYF. The CDR3 region has the DNA TGTGCCAGCAGTGACGGGGGCGGGTGGAACGAGCAGTACTTC.

The chain couples TRBV5-1 to TRBJ2-6; D might be TRBD1 (5 bases). Trimming left V 1 base short and J 0 bases short, with 11 bases between. This CDR3 is 17 amino acids long. Germline CDR1 is SGHRS and CDR2 is YFSETQ. In DNA form, the CDR3 reads TGCGCCAGCAGCTTGAGGGGCGGTGACTCTGGGGCCAACGTCCTGACTTTC. This encodes CASSLRGGDSGANVLTF. The full variable domain, in which reference TRBV5-1 and TRBJ2-6 provide the parts outside the CDR3, is KAGVTQTPRYLIKTRGQQVTLSCSPISGHRSVSWYQQTPGQGLQFLFEYFSETQRNKGNFPGRFSGRQFSNSRSEMNVSTLELGDSALYLCASSLRGGDSGANVLTFGAGSRLTVL.

The rearrangement links TRBV5-1 to TRBJ1-5; the D is unclear. Germline loops: CDR1 SGHRS, CDR2 YFSETQ. Trimming cost V 4 bases and J 0 bases, with 17 bases left between them. This CDR3 contains 17 residues. The CDR3 sequence: CASSQRTRTASNQPQHF. The DNA for the CDR3 is TGCGCCAGCAGCCAAAGAACGCGAACAGCTAGCAATCAGCCCCAGCATTTT.

V usage is TRBV7-2 and J usage is TRBJ1-6; D might be TRBD1 (5 bases). The CDR3 spans 13 residues. The germline V gene encodes CDR1 SGHTA and CDR2 FQGNSA. Trimming took off 1 base at V and 10 bases at J, with 8 bases between the two ends. The DNA of the CDR3 is TGTGCCAGCAGCTTAGAGGGACCGTCACCCCTCCACTTT. Amino acids: CASSLEGPSPLHF.

The rearrangement joins TRBV9 to TRBJ2-5; perhaps TRBD2 as D (5 bases). The V gene lost 0 bases and the J gene lost 4 bases, with 10 bases spanning the gap. This CDR3 is 14 amino acids long. CDR1 and CDR2 from the germline V gene are SGDLS and YYNGEE. CDR3 sequence reads: CASSVAGERETQYF. The CDR3 nucleotides read TGTGCCAGCAGCGTAGCCGGGGAAAGAGAGACCCAGTACTTC.

This clonotype was recorded once. The V gene is TRBV5-1, the J gene TRBJ2-3; D is unclear. The CDR3 extends over 14 amino acids. V was clipped by 6 bases and J by 4 bases, with 15 bases between them. Germline CDR1 and CDR2: SGHRS and YFSETQ. DNA of the CDR3: TGCGCCAGCAACCCCGGACGTGGGGCAGATACGCAGTATTTT. Translated, it gives CASNPGRGADTQYF. Full variable domain (outside the CDR3, taken from reference TRBV5-1 and TRBJ2-3): KAGVTQTPRYLIKTRGQQVTLSCSPISGHRSVSWYQQTPGQGLQFLFEYFSETQRNKGNFPGRFSGRQFSNSRSEMNVSTLELGDSALYLCASNPGRGADTQYFGPGTRLTVL.

V is TRBV20-1 and J is TRBJ1-5; 8 bases align to TRBD1. J gave up 7 bases and V 6 bases, and 14 bases lay outside the gene matches. The CDR3 spans 15 residues. Germline loops: CDR1 DFQATT, CDR2 SNEGSKA (reference sequence). CDR3: CSALFPGGREQPQHF. The DNA of the CDR3 is TGCAGTGCGTTGTTCCCAGGGGGCCGGGAACAGCCCCAGCATTTT.

The table lists this clonotype with a few counts. Germline and junction disagree at one end, which may indicate a read error. The chain links TRBV7-2 to TRBJ1-1, with D possibly matching TRBD1 (6 bases). This CDR3 has 18 amino acids. CDR1 and CDR2 (germline): SGHTA, FQGNSA. The CDR3 sequence is CASSLEVSTRGMNTEAFF. CDR3 DNA sequence: TGTGCCAGCAGCTTAGAAGTCTCAACCAGGGGTATGAACACTGAGGCTTTCTTT.

This chain links TRBV4-2 with TRBJ1-5; 9 bases align to TRBD1. The trim removed 4 bases at V and 2 bases at J, leaving 6 bases unmatched. The CDR3 runs 16 residues. The V gene's germline CDR1 is LGHNA and CDR2 YNFKEQ. CDR3 residues: CASSPTGTGRNQPQHF. In DNA form, the CDR3 reads TGTGCCAGCAGCCCCACCGGGACAGGGCGCAATCAGCCCCAGCATTTT.

The rearrangement joins TRBV6-5 to TRBJ2-2; D gene uncertain. Trimming left V 0 bases short and J 7 bases short, with 9 bases between. CDR3 length equals 14 residues. CDR1 MNHEY and CDR2 SVGAGI come from the germline V gene. The CDR3 DNA reads TGTGCCAGCAGTTACTCCAAGGTGAACGGGGAGCTGTTTTTT. This codes for CASSYSKVNGELFF.

In DNA, the CDR3 is TGTGCCAGCAGTTTAGAGGGGATTCTGTCCGAAAAACTGTTTTTT. Translating gives CASSLEGILSEKLFF. This chain uses TRBV12-3 or TRBV12-4 with TRBJ1-4; D possibly corresponds to TRBD1 (5 bases). The CDR3 runs to 15 residues. The V end lost 1 base, the J end lost 8 bases, and 14 bases lay between the germline ends.

This clonotype has only a few counts. This sequence joins TRBV20-1 and TRBJ2-6; tentatively, D is TRBD1 or TRBD2 (5 bases each). CDR3 size: 18 residues. Per germline, CDR1 DFQATT and CDR2 SNEGSKA (reference sequence). Trimming stripped 5 bases from V and 0 bases from J, with 20 bases between. The chain's CDR3 is CSAGPGRLGYSGANVLTF. As DNA, the CDR3 is TGCAGTGCTGGCCCGGGACGTCTAGGGTACTCTGGGGCCAACGTCCTGACTTTC.